This is a list of T cell receptor beta chains from one sample in a study of identical twins. TCRdb passed the 5' RACE reads through MiXCR, listing each CDR3 protein once. The sample shows approximately 490,000 distinct CDR3 sequences, around 24% of them seen only once. The same data also went into a second study, on yellow fever vaccine responses in identical twins.

The specimen sequenced was CD4+ T cells sorted from blood. Receptors originate from a woman younger than 35 in good health. Both conserved end residues are part of each CDR3. The D gene is left open where the match is weak. Clone size is not always given. Where it is, it says once, few, many or a class for expanded clones.

>NA|TRBV12-3/TRBV12-4|15|many|TRBJ1-2
TGTGCCAGCAGCTTAGGGCAGGGCGCGAACTATGGCTACACCTTC
CASSLGQGANYGYTF
>TRBD2|TRBV5-1|16|NA|TRBJ2-3
TGCGCCAGCAGCTTGGCTAGCGGGAAAAGCACAGATACGCAGTATTTT
CASSLASGKSTDTQYF
>NA|TRBV10-2|12|few|TRBJ1-1
TGCGCCAGCAGTGATACCCGAGGGGGAGCTTTCTTT
CASSDTRGGAFF
>TRBD2|TRBV20-1|14|few|TRBJ2-7
TGCAGTGCTAGTACTAGCGGGCCTACCTACGAGCAGTACTTC
CSASTSGPTYEQYF
>TRBD1|TRBV5-1|15|NA|TRBJ2-1
TGCGCCAGCAGGAGCACAGGGGGCCCCTACAATGAGCAGTTCTTC
CASRSTGGPYNEQFF
>TRBD1|TRBV3-1|14|NA|TRBJ2-3
TGTGCCAGCAGCCCAGCTCAGGGGGCGGATACGCAGTATTTT
CASSPAQGADTQYF
>NA|TRBV12-3/TRBV12-4|16|NA|TRBJ1-3
TGTGCCAGCATCCGGAACGCCCTAAGCTCTGGAAACACCATATATTTT
CASIRNALSSGNTIYF
>TRBD1|TRBV3-1|14|many|TRBJ1-5
TGTGCCAGCAGTCATGGACAGGGGAATCAGCCCCAGCATTTT
CASSHGQGNQPQHF
>NA|TRBV2|15|few|TRBJ2-2
TGTGCCTCAACATACAGCGGACTTAACACCGGGGAGCTGTTTTTT
CASTYSGLNTGELFF
>TRBD1|TRBV5-1|15|NA|TRBJ1-2
TGCGCCAGCAGCTTGGGGACAGGGAAGAGCTATGGCTACACCTTC
CASSLGTGKSYGYTF
>NA|TRBV7-3|16|few|TRBJ1-1
TGTGCCAGCAGCTTAATAGCGGGCATCCAGAACACTGAAGCTTTCTTT
CASSLIAGIQNTEAFF
>NA|TRBV9|16|NA|TRBJ2-1
TGTGCCAGCTCCGGCCGGGACCTCGGATCCTACAATGAGCAGTTCTTC
CASSGRDLGSYNEQFF
>NA|TRBV2|13|NA|TRBJ2-1
TGTGCCAGCAGGGGAAGACAGGTCACTGAGCAGTTCTTC
CASRGRQVTEQFF
>NA|TRBV12-3/TRBV12-4|16|NA|TRBJ2-2
TGTGCCAGCAGTTTGTTCGGGGGCATCAACACCGGGGAGCTGTTTTTT
CASSLFGGINTGELFF
>NA|TRBV3-1|16|NA|TRBJ2-3
TGTGCCAGCAGCCAAGAACAAGCTCCCGGTCGAGATACGCAGTATTTT
CASSQEQAPGRDTQYF